Detailed here is one T cell receptor beta chain. This specimen comes from a study of early stage breast cancer tumors. Trimming took 4 bases from V and 2 from J, leaving 19 bases between them. This CDR3 region has 16 residues. The data were produced by immunoSEQ multiplex PCR, yet TCRdb's version contains in-frame clones alone and is incomplete. The table includes roughly 60,000 clones, about 83% detected once. The V and J genes are TRBV5-3 and TRBJ2-7; no clear D. TRBV5-3 is assigned to the ORF class and has an uncertain function. The sample taken for sequencing was blood. The TCR comes from a person in their twenties or thirties with breast cancer. CDR3 sequence reads: CARSDGNENFPYEQYF. In nucleotides, the CDR3 is TGTGCCAGAAGCGACGGTAATGAAAATTTCCCCTACGAGCAGTACTTC.